This TCR beta chain emerged from a study of blood T cell repertoires in COVID-19 (dated by TCRdb to about 2020). In terms of the full investigation: Samples covering the acute and convalescent phases of COVID-19 were provided by collaborators in the United States, Italy and Spain. HLA class I and class II types, where available, came from metadata supplied by the sample provider rather than from assay-based typing. The prospective study material was composed of cDNA or gDNA derived from T cells, B-cell-depleted T cells, or PBMCs. Subjects who had been exposed to COVID-19, were actively infected with it, or had recovered from it provided the deeply sampled blood TCRbeta repertoires that made up the dataset. The repertoires were released in a freely available public database intended as a resource for research on the immune response to SARS-CoV-2. Samples came from the ongoing ImmuneRACE study (first 160 participants) plus 1,254 subjects from 6 global collaborators. Nearly every sample came with metadata listing a de-identified subject ID, COVID-19 status, age in years and sex.

As for this clone: The clone's antigen remains unknown. No qualities accompany the bases; no much larger clone lies one base away.

TCRbeta CDR3 regions were amplified from genomic DNA by means of the immunoSEQ Assay, a bias-controlled multiplex PCR. The original pipeline was this. Within the assay, amplification of reference gene primers was used to estimate how many nucleated cells each sample contained. Sequence reads were collapsed and filtered to measure the absolute abundance of every unique TCRbeta CDR3 rearrangement. For each sample, productive Simpson clonality was calculated as the square root of Simpson's diversity index over productive rearrangements. TCRdb retrieved this table from immuneACCESS and kept in-frame rearrangements only. Not all clones are present; in checked studies, unresolved V genes account for under half, and no reason is known for the remainder. V, J and clone size reflect that table, while D and trimming were determined from the DNA. Recorded for this sample are fewer than 450,000 clones; approximately 85% of them occurred a single time. The ten top clones hold approximately 2.1% of the sample.

The CDR3 measures 15 amino acids from cysteine to phenylalanine. Only the CDR3 part of the read is kept: 45 bases, read in frame from the first base. At the junction V is shortened by 4 bases and J by 4 bases; bases outside the gene matches: 7. The germline V gene encodes CDR1 ENHRY and CDR2 SYGVKD. Participants in the prospective study were enrolled through a virtual design, were aged roughly 18 to 95 years, and lived in approximately 24 United States geographic areas. In the prospective study, participants were assigned to cohorts based on the clinical history participants reported in a screening survey and a study questionnaire. In the prospective study, whole blood, serum and a nasopharyngeal or oropharyngeal swab were collected from each participant by mobile phlebotomists. Over a 2-month period, participants in the prospective study had the option of providing additional blood draws and questionnaires. Before DNA extraction, blood samples from the prospective study were shipped at room temperature or frozen.

The paper as a whole reports these results and caveats: Clinical and demographic metadata were provided uncurated, with the amount varying by source and participant.

The chain was built from TRBV10-3 and TRBJ2-1, and 7 junction bases match TRBD2. The specimen was PBMCs or T cells enriched from blood (not recorded which). The clonotype was recovered from a woman aged 40 to 55 with acute COVID-19. For the CDR3, the sequence is CAISVGGTRYNEQFF. The DNA sequence is given as TGTGCCATCAGTGTCGGGGGGACCAGATACAATGAGCAGTTCTTC.